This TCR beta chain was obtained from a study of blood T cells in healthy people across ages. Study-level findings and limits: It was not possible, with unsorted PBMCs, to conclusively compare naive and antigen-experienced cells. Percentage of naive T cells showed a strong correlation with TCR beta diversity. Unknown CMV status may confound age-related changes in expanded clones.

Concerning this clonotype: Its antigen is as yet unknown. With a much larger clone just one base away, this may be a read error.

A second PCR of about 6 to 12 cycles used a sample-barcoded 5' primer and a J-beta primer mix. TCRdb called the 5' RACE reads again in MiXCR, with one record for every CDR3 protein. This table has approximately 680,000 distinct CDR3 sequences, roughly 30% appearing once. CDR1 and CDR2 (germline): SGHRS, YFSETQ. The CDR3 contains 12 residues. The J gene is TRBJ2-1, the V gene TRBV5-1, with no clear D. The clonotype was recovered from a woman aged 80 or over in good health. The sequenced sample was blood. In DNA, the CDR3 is TGCGCCAACAGCCAGGACGTCAATGAGCAGTTCTTC. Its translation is CANSQDVNEQFF.